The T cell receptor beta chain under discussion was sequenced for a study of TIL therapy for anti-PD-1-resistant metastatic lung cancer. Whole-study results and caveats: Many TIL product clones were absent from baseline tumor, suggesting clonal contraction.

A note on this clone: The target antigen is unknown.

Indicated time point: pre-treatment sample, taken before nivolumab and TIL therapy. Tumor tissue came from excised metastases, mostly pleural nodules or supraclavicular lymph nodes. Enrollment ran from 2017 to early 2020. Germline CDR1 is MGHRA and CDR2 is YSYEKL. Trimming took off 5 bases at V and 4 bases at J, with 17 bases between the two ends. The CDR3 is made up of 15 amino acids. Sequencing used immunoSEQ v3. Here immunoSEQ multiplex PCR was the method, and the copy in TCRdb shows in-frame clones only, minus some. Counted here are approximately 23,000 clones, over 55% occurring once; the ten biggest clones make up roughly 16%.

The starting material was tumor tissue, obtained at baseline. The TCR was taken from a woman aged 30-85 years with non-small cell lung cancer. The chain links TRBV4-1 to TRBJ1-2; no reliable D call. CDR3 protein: CASSTHQTEPYGYTF. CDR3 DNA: TGCGCCAGCAGCACCCACCAGACGGAGCCCTATGGCTACACCTTC.